What follows are 23 T cell receptor beta chains derived from one specimen sequenced in a study of T cells in women clearing cervical HPV infection. Sequenced by immunoSEQ multiplex PCR; TCRdb stores in-frame clones only, minus some. The repertoire table contains tens of thousands of clones. Sequenced input: blood buffy coat. These receptors originate from a woman between 18 and 75 years old with a cervical HPV16 infection that either progressed to CIN3+ or cleared (not recorded which).

CDR3 loop: CAITGGSGANVLFF. CDR3 DNA (partial): TGTGCCATCACTGGGGGCTCTGGGGCCAACGTA. The gene calls are TRBV10-3 and TRBJ1-4, with a tentative D call TRBD1 (6 bases). The CDR3 end is not reached by the read, which stops 3 residues before it; the germline J gene fills it in. From germline, CDR1 is ENHRY and CDR2 SYGVKD. There are 14 residues in the CDR3.

Points on this clone: The read stops 3 residues short of the end of the CDR3; the missing end is completed from the germline J gene. The chain employs TRBV29-1 and TRBJ2-7, with TRBD2 matching 14 bases. Per germline, CDR1 SQVTM and CDR2 ANQGSEA. Unmatched junction bases numbered 2, after V lost 1 base and J lost 0 bases. This CDR3 region has 16 residues. The chain's CDR3 is CSVEGTSGGISYEQYF. The CDR3 DNA, read in part, is TGCAGCGTTGAAGGGACTAGCGGGGGGATCTCCTACGAG.

As to this clone: The read comes to an end 3 residues before the CDR3 does, leaving the germline J gene to fill in the end. The genes are TRBV6-1 and TRBJ1-2, with TRBD1 as a possible D gene (6 bases). The CDR3 has 14 residues. Deletions cut 2 bases from V and 7 bases from J, with 14 bases between. Germline V lookup: CDR1 MNHNS, CDR2 SASEGT. CDR3 DNA (partial): TGTGCCAGCAGTGAACTCCCACAGGGATTTGGC. Its protein product is CASSELPQGFG. The whole CDR3 protein is CASSELPQGFGYTF.

To note about this clone: The read stops 3 residues short of the end of the CDR3; the missing end is completed from the germline J gene. The genes are TRBV7-2 and TRBJ1-2, with a possible D match to TRBD1 (5 bases). The V gene's germline CDR1 is SGHTA and CDR2 FQGNSA. The CDR3 loop spans 15 amino acids. The V gene lost 2 bases and the J gene lost 7 bases, with 17 bases spanning the gap. CDR3 bases read: TGTGCCAGCAGCTTATTCCCTACGGACAACGTTGGC. Translation: CASSLFPTDNVG. The entire CDR3 is CASSLFPTDNVGYTF.

The part of the CDR3 DNA that was read is TGTGCCAGCTCACCAGTGGAAGCGGGCTACAATGAC. It is translated as CASSPVEAGYND. The CDR3 reads in full as CASSPVEAGYNDYTF. The V and J genes are TRBV18 and TRBJ1-2; unclear D gene. The CDR3 end falls 3 residues outside the read, so it is completed with the germline J gene. The CDR3 is 15 residues long. Germline loops: CDR1 KGHSH, CDR2 LQKENI.

Points on this clone: Read data end 3 residues before the CDR3 end; the end is taken from the germline J gene. The chain has TRBV20-1 and TRBJ1-5; 7 nucleotides match TRBD1. The CDR3 is made up of 13 amino acids. Trimming removed 6 bases from V and 4 bases from J; junction bases left unmatched: 6. Germline V gene sequence: CDR1 DFQATT, CDR2 SNEGSKA (reference sequence). CDR3 in amino acids: CSAKQGPNQPQHF. The CDR3 DNA, read in part, is TGCAGTGCAAAACAGGGGCCTAATCAGCCC.

On this clone: Read coverage stops 3 residues before the CDR3 terminus; the germline J gene supplies the remainder. V usage is TRBV5-1 and J usage is TRBJ1-1; 12 bases are shared with TRBD1. The CDR3 loop spans 14 amino acids. CDR1 is SGHRS and CDR2 is YFSETQ in the germline V gene. CDR3 DNA, as far as it was read: TGCGCCAGCAGCCCCGGGGACAGGGGGCAGGAA. Its protein is CASSPGDRGQE. The CDR3 as a whole reads CASSPGDRGQEAFF.

About this clone itself: Read sequence stops 3 residues before the CDR3 end, and the germline J gene provides the missing end. The rearrangement joins TRBV20-1 to TRBJ1-2; possibly TRBD1 for D (6 bases). The CDR3 runs 12 residues. V was pared by 3 bases and J by 4 bases, with 9 bases between. Germline assignment: CDR1 DFQATT and CDR2 SNEGSKA (reference sequence). CDR3 sequence reads: CSASEDSYGYTF. Partial CDR3 DNA: TGCAGTGCTAGTGAGGACAGCTATGGC.

Comment on this clone: The read ends 3 residues early relative to the CDR3; the germline J gene fills the gap. The rearrangement links TRBV5-1 to TRBJ2-5; 8 bases fit TRBD1. The CDR3 contains 13 residues. Losses at the gene ends were 2 bases for V and 5 bases for J; bases not matched to a gene: 2. In germline, CDR1 is SGHRS, CDR2 YFSETQ. CDR3: CASSFGQGETQYF. The sequenced CDR3 bases are TGCGCCAGCAGCTTTGGACAGGGCGAGACC.

Concerning this clone: The read finishes 3 residues shy of the CDR3 end, and the germline J gene is used to complete it. The V and J genes are TRBV2 and TRBJ2-1; 10 bases are a match to TRBD2. CDR3 size: 13 residues. CDR1 is SNHLY, CDR2 FYNNEI, per germline. Trimming at V came to 8 bases and at J to 6 bases, leaving 4 bases not matched to a gene. The covered CDR3 bases are TGTGCCAGCCTAGCGGGGGTTATCAATGAG. It specifies CASLAGVINE. The CDR3, in full, reads CASLAGVINEQFF.

About this clone: Read sequence stops 3 residues before the CDR3 end, and the germline J gene provides the missing end. The genes are TRBV7-9 and TRBJ1-2; D ambiguous. Trimming stripped 1 base from V and 3 bases from J, with 6 bases between. The CDR3 covers 13 residues. CDR1 is SEHNR, CDR2 FQNEAQ, per germline (reference sequence). The covered CDR3 bases are TGTGCCAGCAGCTTAGAGGGCCACTATGGC. Translation: CASSLEGHYG. In full, the CDR3 reads CASSLEGHYGYTF.

Concerning this clone itself: The junction departs from germline at one end; a sequencing error may be responsible. The CDR3 goes on 3 residues after the read ends, and that part is filled in from the germline J gene. The same CDR3 also results from other DNA sequences found in this sample. This chain links TRBV6-2 or TRBV6-3 with TRBJ1-3, with D possibly TRBD1 on 5 matching bases. This CDR3 has 16 residues. The V gene's germline CDR1 is MNHEY and CDR2 SVGEGT. The CDR3 loop reads CASSYSTARAGNTIYF. The sequenced part of the CDR3 DNA is TGTGCCAGCAGTTACTCGACGGCCAGGGCTGGAAACACA.

Remarks on this clone: With the read ending 3 residues before the CDR3 end, the germline J gene is used to fill in that end. The rearrangement joins TRBV6-1 to TRBJ2-7, with a possible D match to TRBD2 (5 bases). The germline gives CDR1 MNHNS, CDR2 SASEGT. The CDR3 totals 15 residues. Trimming stripped 1 base from V and 2 bases from J, with 12 bases between. CDR3 bases read: TGTGCCAGCAGTGAAGGGCTAGGAGGCCCCTACGAG. Amino acid sequence: CASSEGLGGPYE. The whole CDR3 region reads CASSEGLGGPYEQYF.

Of note for this clone: Coverage ceases 3 residues before the CDR3 finishes, and the germline J gene fills in the end. The rearrangement uses TRBV7-3 and TRBJ1-2; a weak D match, TRBD1 (6 bases). Germline values: CDR1 SGHTA, CDR2 FQGTGA. The CDR3 spans 14 residues. The CDR3 sequence: CASGRGSNTDTYTF. Partial CDR3 DNA: TGTGCCAGCGGGAGGGGGTCTAATACAGATACC.

This CDR3 reads CASSPFRGRNTIYF. The CDR3 bases that were read are TGTGCCAGCAGTCCATTTAGGGGGAGAAACACC. The chain recombines TRBV12-3 or TRBV12-4 with TRBJ1-3, with TRBD1 as a possible D gene (6 bases). The read falls 3 residues short of the CDR3 end, and the missing part is taken from the germline J gene. V lost 5 bases and J 5 bases, leaving 13 bases between the germline ends. CDR3 length: 14 residues.

With respect to this clone: The read terminates 3 residues ahead of where the CDR3 ends, so the germline J gene completes it. J is TRBJ1-1 and V is TRBV7-9; a possible D gene is TRBD1 (6 bases). Germline CDR1 and CDR2: SEHNR and FQNEAQ (reference sequence). The CDR3 extends over 13 amino acids. The V gene lost 5 bases and the J gene lost 7 bases, with 14 bases spanning the gap. The DNA read from the CDR3 is TGTGCCAGCAGCCAAGGACAGCCGAATGAA. Protein: CASSQGQPNE. The whole CDR3 is CASSQGQPNEAFF.

Comment on this clone: The read ends 3 residues early relative to the CDR3; the germline J gene fills the gap. The gene calls are TRBV5-1 and TRBJ2-2; D is perhaps TRBD1 (6 bases). The CDR3 extends over 14 amino acids. The germline V gene encodes CDR1 SGHRS and CDR2 YFSETQ. The sequenced part of the CDR3 DNA is TGCGCCAGCAGCACCGGACAGCTGAATGAAAAG. Its translation is CASSTGQLNEK. The whole CDR3 protein is CASSTGQLNEKLFF.

For this clone: The read stops 3 residues short of the end of the CDR3; the missing end is completed from the germline J gene. The chain joins TRBV12-3 or TRBV12-4 to TRBJ1-5; possibly TRBD1 for D (5 bases). V lost 8 bases to trimming and J lost 0 bases, with 11 bases between them. The CDR3 sequence is 14 residues long. CDR3 DNA (partial): TGTGCCAGCTCGTTAAGGGGTAGCAATCAGCCC. Protein: CASSLRGSNQP. In full, the CDR3 reads CASSLRGSNQPQHF.

This clone registers medium-sized by frequency. CDR3 DNA (partial): TGTGCCAGTAGTACCCGGACTAGTGCTACG. Its protein product is CASSTRTSAT. The complete CDR3 sequence is CASSTRTSATQYF. The chain recombines TRBV19 with TRBJ2-3, with 7 bases matching TRBD2. The read halts 3 residues ahead of the CDR3 end, with the missing end drawn from the germline J gene. Germline assignment: CDR1 LNHDA and CDR2 SQIVND (reference sequence). The CDR3 consists of 13 residues. With 4 bases clipped from V and 8 bases from J, the junction kept 6 bases outside the gene matches.

About this clone: The read terminates 3 residues before the CDR3 end, so the remaining end is supplied by the germline J gene. The rearrangement joins TRBV14 to TRBJ2-7, with TRBD1 identical over 8 bases. V gave up 1 base and J gave up 6 bases; unmatched junction bases: 11. Germline CDR1 reads SGHDN; CDR2 reads FVKESK. The length of the CDR3 is 16 residues. CDR3 sequence: CASSQVGQGSFSEQYF. CDR3 bases read: TGTGCCAGCAGCCAAGTCGGACAGGGATCTTTCTCCGAG.

As for this clone: Read coverage stops 3 residues before the CDR3 terminus; the germline J gene supplies the remainder. The chain recombines TRBV20-1 with TRBJ1-2; D may be TRBD1 (5 bases). Germline CDR1 and CDR2: DFQATT and SNEGSKA (reference sequence). There are 14 residues in the CDR3. The DNA read from the CDR3 is TGCAGTGCTAGAGATGTGACGAAGGGGTACGAC. It translates to CSARDVTKGYD. The whole CDR3 sequence reads CSARDVTKGYDYTF.

With regard to this clone: The CDR3 extends 3 residues past the end of the read, so its final part is completed from the germline J gene. The chain is built from TRBV20-1 and TRBJ2-3; TRBD2 is a possible D gene (5 bases). V lost 4 bases, J lost 6 bases, and 14 bases lay in between. CDR3 length: 13 amino acids. Germline CDR1 and CDR2: DFQATT and SNEGSKA (reference sequence). The CDR3 region is CSATPAGGDTQYF. The CDR3 DNA, read in part, is TGCAGTGCTACCCCGGCGGGCGGTGATACG.

For this clone: The sequenced fragment ends 3 residues before the CDR3 boundary, so the rest is inferred from the germline J gene. The gene calls are TRBV29-1 and TRBJ1-3, with 8 nucleotides matching TRBD1. The germline gives CDR1 SQVTM, CDR2 ANQGSEA. The CDR3 spans 15 residues. The V and J ends lost 4 bases and 3 bases, in that order; junction bases with no gene match: 8. The sequenced part of the CDR3 DNA is TGCAGCGTTGCTGTCGGACAGGGCTTTGGAAACACC. It is translated as CSVAVGQGFGNT. The whole CDR3 sequence is CSVAVGQGFGNTIYF.